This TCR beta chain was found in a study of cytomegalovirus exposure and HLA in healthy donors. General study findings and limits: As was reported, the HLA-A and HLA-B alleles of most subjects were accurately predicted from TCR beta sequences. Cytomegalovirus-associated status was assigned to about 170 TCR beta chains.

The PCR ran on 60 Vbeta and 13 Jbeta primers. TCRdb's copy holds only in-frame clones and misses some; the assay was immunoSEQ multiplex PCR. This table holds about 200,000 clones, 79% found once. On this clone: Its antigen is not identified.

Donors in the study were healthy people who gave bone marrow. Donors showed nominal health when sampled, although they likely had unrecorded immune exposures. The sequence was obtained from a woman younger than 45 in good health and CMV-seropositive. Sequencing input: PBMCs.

The CDR3 loop reads CASSPGATGDTEAFF. The CDR3, as DNA: TGTGCCAGCTCACCAGGGGCGACGGGGGACACTGAAGCTTTCTTT. The chain recombines TRBV18 with TRBJ1-1; D perhaps matches TRBD1 (5 bases). Germline CDR1 and CDR2: KGHSH and LQKENI. The CDR3 contains 15 residues. V dropped 2 bases and J dropped 3 bases, with 13 bases sitting between them. Full variable domain (rest looked up from reference TRBV18 and TRBJ1-1): NAGVMQNPRHLVRRRGQEARLRCSPMKGHSHVYWYRQLPEEGLKFMVYLQKENIIDESGMPKERFSAEFPKEGPSILRIQQVVRGDSAAYFCASSPGATGDTEAFFGQGTRLTVV.